Shown below are 25 T cell receptor beta chains from a single sample sequenced in a study of blood T cell repertoires in COVID-19. The data were produced by immunoSEQ multiplex PCR, yet TCRdb's version contains in-frame clones alone and is incomplete. The sample includes 150,000 or so clones, 70% to 80% of them seen just once. The material sequenced was peripheral blood. The receptor set was obtained from a woman aged 55-69 years with COVID-19, enrolled during active disease.

The V gene is TRBV4-3, the J gene TRBJ2-5; 7 bases are shared with TRBD1. The CDR3 loop spans 15 amino acids. Germline lookup yields CDR1 LGHNA and CDR2 YSLEER. V lost 2 bases to trimming and J lost 1 base; unmatched junction nucleotides: 4. CDR3 sequence reads: CASSQQTGVQETQYF. The CDR3 DNA reads as TGCGCCAGCAGCCAACAAACAGGGGTCCAAGAGACCCAGTACTTC.

V and J are TRBV9 and TRBJ1-3; no clear D gene. The V end lost 0 bases, the J end lost 0 bases, and 4 bases lay between the germline ends. Germline V gives CDR1 SGDLS, CDR2 YYNGEE. CDR3 length equals 14 residues. The CDR3 loop is CASSVDYSGNTIYF. CDR3 DNA: TGTGCCAGCAGCGTAGATTACTCTGGAAACACCATATATTTT.

CDR3 amino acids: CASSHSNPYEQYF. The CDR3 nucleotides are TGTGCCAGCAGCCACTCTAACCCCTACGAGCAGTACTTC. This chain joins TRBV6-2 or TRBV6-3 and TRBJ2-7; D unclear. The CDR3 has 13 amino acids. Germline CDR1 is MNHEY and CDR2 is SVGEGT. V lost 6 bases, J lost 2 bases, and 11 bases lay in between.

As concerns this clone: At one end, the junction sequence differs from germline, possibly due to a read error. The V call is TRBV7-2, the J call TRBJ2-2, with 9 bases matching TRBD2. Looked up from germline, CDR1 is SGHTA and CDR2 is FQGNSA. The CDR3 is 14 amino acids. CDR3 DNA: TGTGCCAGCAGCGTAGCGGGAGTCACCGGGGAGCTGTTTTTT. Its translation: CASSVAGVTGELFF.

The chain carries TRBV7-8 and TRBJ2-7, with 11 bases identical to TRBD2. CDR3 length: 18 amino acids. CDR1 is SGHVS, CDR2 FQNEAQ, per germline. V lost 5 bases to trimming and J lost 6 bases; unmatched junction nucleotides: 18. CDR3 DNA: TGTGCCAGCAGCCCCCAAGTAGCGGGAGGGATTGGCTCGGGCGAGCAGTACTTC. Encoded protein: CASSPQVAGGIGSGEQYF.

This chain links TRBV2 with TRBJ2-1; 7 bases match TRBD1. This CDR3 is built from 14 residues. The V and J ends lost 5 bases and 5 bases, in that order; junction bases with no gene match: 6. Germline-derived CDR1 and CDR2 are SNHLY and FYNNEI. The CDR3 region has the DNA TGTGCCAGCAGTCAACACAGGGGCAACAATGAGCAGTTCTTC. Protein product: CASSQHRGNNEQFF.

This sequence joins TRBV19 and TRBJ1-2; 8 nucleotides agree with TRBD1. V trimming: 5 bases; J trimming: 7 bases; junction bases outside the gene matches: 21. Germline CDR1 reads LNHDA; CDR2 reads SQIVND (reference sequence). The CDR3 covers 18 residues. The CDR3 sequence: CASSPQLPLQGAGGGYTF. The CDR3 DNA reads TGTGCCAGTAGTCCACAACTTCCACTTCAGGGGGCAGGTGGTGGCTACACCTTC.

CDR3 coding DNA: TGTGCCAGCAGCCCCCGGGACAGGGGCGGTGAAAAACTGTTTTTT. It encodes CASSPRDRGGEKLFF. This chain connects TRBV7-2 to TRBJ1-4; 10 nucleotides line up with TRBD1. Unmatched junction bases numbered 7, after V lost 5 bases and J lost 7 bases. CDR1 is SGHTA and CDR2 is FQGNSA in the germline V gene. This CDR3 comprises 15 residues.

This clone was seen more than once but under ten times. V and J are TRBV11-2 and TRBJ2-1; 10 bases match TRBD1. The CDR3 runs to 15 residues. V dropped 0 bases and J dropped 5; count of bases not matched to a gene: 1. The germline V gene has CDR1 SGHAT and CDR2 FQNNGV. CDR3 sequence: CASSLDGTGDNEQFF. The CDR3 DNA sequence: TGTGCCAGCAGCTTAGACGGGACAGGGGACAATGAGCAGTTCTTC.

The rearrangement uses TRBV7-9 and TRBJ1-2, with 7 bases identical to TRBD1. V shed 3 bases, J shed 3 bases, and the junction held 1 base outside the gene matches. There are 13 residues in the CDR3. Germline CDR1 is SEHNR and CDR2 is FQNEAQ (reference sequence). The CDR3 loop is CASSFGTDYGYTF. The CDR3 DNA follows: TGTGCCAGCAGCTTCGGGACAGACTATGGCTACACCTTC.

V is TRBV4-2 and J is TRBJ1-1; 9 bases fit TRBD1. Germline CDR1 LGHNA, CDR2 YNFKEQ. The CDR3 is 16 amino acids. The junction had 7 bases not matched to a gene; V was cut back by 4 bases and J by 1 base. The CDR3 loop reads CASSPGTGPSNTEAFF. The DNA for the CDR3 is TGTGCCAGCAGCCCAGGGACAGGGCCATCGAACACTGAAGCTTTCTTT.

This clone has more than one count but fewer than ten. This rearrangement joins TRBV4-2 to TRBJ1-1; the D is unclear. Germline V gene data show CDR1 as LGHNA and CDR2 as YNFKEQ. Trimming cost V 0 bases and J 6 bases, with 14 bases left between them. The CDR3 extends over 15 amino acids. The CDR3 protein is CASSQESQEASEAFF. CDR3 nucleotide sequence: TGTGCCAGCAGCCAAGAAAGTCAGGAAGCCTCTGAAGCTTTCTTT.

This clone was counted a few times. The chain couples TRBV5-1 to TRBJ2-1; the D gene is possibly TRBD2 (6 bases). Germline assignment: CDR1 SGHRS and CDR2 YFSETQ. This CDR3 has 16 residues. V was trimmed by 0 bases and J by 4 bases, leaving 14 bases between them. CDR3 sequence: CASSLAPSGGYNEQFF. CDR3 DNA sequence: TGCGCCAGCAGCTTGGCCCCGTCCGGGGGATACAATGAGCAGTTCTTC. Complete variable domain (other parts from reference TRBV5-1 and TRBJ2-1): KAGVTQTPRYLIKTRGQQVTLSCSPISGHRSVSWYQQTPGQGLQFLFEYFSETQRNKGNFPGRFSGRQFSNSRSEMNVSTLELGDSALYLCASSLAPSGGYNEQFFGPGTRLTVL.

J is TRBJ2-3 and V is TRBV6-1; 13 bases agree with TRBD2. In germline, CDR1 is MNHNS, CDR2 SASEGT. J was trimmed by 0 bases and V by 4 bases; bases with no gene match: 7. The CDR3 consists of 18 residues. The DNA of the CDR3 is TGTGCCAGCAGTGCTGGACTAGCGGGAGAACCTAGCACAGATACGCAGTATTTT. Its translation is CASSAGLAGEPSTDTQYF.

A remark on this clone: The same CDR3 arises from other DNA sequences in this sample as well. The V gene is TRBV6-5, the J gene TRBJ1-2, with 8 bases aligning to TRBD1. Trimming took 5 bases from V and 2 from J; bases not matched to a gene: 1. The CDR3 contains 13 residues. Germline V gives CDR1 MNHEY, CDR2 SVGAGI. Here the CDR3 reads CASSRQGNYGYTF. The CDR3 DNA sequence: TGTGCCAGCAGTCGACAGGGGAACTATGGCTACACCTTC.

This chain connects TRBV5-1 to TRBJ2-1; 8 bases are shared with TRBD2. The CDR3 spans 14 residues. Germline lookup yields CDR1 SGHRS and CDR2 YFSETQ. J was trimmed by 4 bases and V by 8 bases; bases with no gene match: 8. The CDR3 loop reads CASTGAGGYNEQFF. As DNA, the CDR3 is TGCGCCAGTACGGGGGCGGGAGGTTACAATGAGCAGTTCTTC.

The rearrangement uses TRBV7-3 and TRBJ2-1, with 9 nucleotides matching TRBD1. Germline CDR1 is SGHTA and CDR2 is FQGTGA. V shed 5 bases, J shed 12 bases, and the junction held 8 bases outside the gene matches. The CDR3 has 13 amino acids. The CDR3 bases are TGTGCCAGCAGCCCGCAGGACAGGGGTCGGCAGTTCTTC. Protein: CASSPQDRGRQFF.

The chain links TRBV9 to TRBJ1-1; 10 bases align to TRBD1. The germline V gene has CDR1 SGDLS and CDR2 YYNGEE. V lost 2 bases and J lost 5; bases outside the gene matches: 3. This CDR3 region has 14 residues. The CDR3 DNA reads as TGTGCCAGCAGCGTCGACAGGGGGCTGACTGAAGCTTTCTTT. Translation: CASSVDRGLTEAFF.

The chain recombines TRBV5-1 with TRBJ2-3; 8 bases are shared with TRBD1. V lost 0 bases, J lost 3 bases, and 6 bases stayed unmatched. Germline CDR1 and CDR2: SGHRS and YFSETQ. The CDR3 runs to 16 residues. The CDR3 is CASSLGQGAKTDTQYF. The CDR3 nucleotides read TGCGCCAGCAGCTTGGGGCAGGGGGCGAAGACAGATACGCAGTATTTT.

V gene TRBV28 combines with J gene TRBJ2-7; 12 positions agree with TRBD2. The CDR3 has 15 amino acids. V was clipped by 3 bases and J by 4 bases; unmatched bases: 4. The germline CDR1 and CDR2 sequences are MDHEN and SYDVKM. The CDR3 region is CASSFPTSGRYEQYF. The CDR3 nucleotides read TGTGCCAGCAGTTTTCCGACTAGCGGGAGATACGAGCAGTACTTC.

The chain couples TRBV18 to TRBJ2-3; 7 nucleotides agree with TRBD1. V dropped 4 bases and J dropped 4; count of bases not matched to a gene: 2. The CDR3 extends over 13 amino acids. CDR1 KGHSH and CDR2 LQKENI come from the germline V gene. CDR3 in amino acids: CASSLDRADTQYF. In DNA form, the CDR3 reads TGTGCCAGCTCACTTGACAGGGCAGATACGCAGTATTTT.

This rearrangement joins TRBV6-5 to TRBJ2-3; 14 bases align to TRBD2. Germline assignment: CDR1 MNHEY and CDR2 SVGAGI. This CDR3 is built from 15 residues. The V segment lost 7 bases and the J segment 6 bases; nucleotides outside the gene matches: 6. CDR3 residues: CASTRTSGRWDTQYF. The CDR3 nucleotides are TGTGCCAGCACAAGGACTAGCGGGAGGTGGGATACGCAGTATTTT.

The chain recombines TRBV6-6 with TRBJ2-7; D perhaps matches TRBD2 (5 bases). The CDR3 has 12 residues. Germline CDR1 MNHNY, CDR2 SVGAGI (reference sequence). Trimming pared 7 bases from V and 3 bases from J, leaving 10 bases between. The CDR3 loop reads CASTRTGYEQYF. DNA for the CDR3: TGTGCCAGCACCCGGACTGGCTACGAGCAGTACTTC.

CDR3 DNA: TGTGCCAGCTCACCTCCGGATCTACAGAAAAATGAGCAGTTCTTC. As protein: CASSPPDLQKNEQFF. The V and J genes are TRBV18 and TRBJ2-1; D is unresolved. The germline gives CDR1 KGHSH, CDR2 LQKENI. This CDR3 region has 15 residues. V lost 3 bases to trimming and J lost 7 bases, with 16 bases between them.

J is TRBJ2-2 and V is TRBV29-1; 8 positions match TRBD1. With V trimmed by 5 bases and J by 0 bases, 11 bases remained unmatched. Germline CDR1 and CDR2: SQVTM and ANQGSEA. This CDR3 has 17 amino acids. The CDR3 loop is CSVRDRTWGANTGELFF. The DNA for the CDR3 is TGCAGCGTTAGGGACAGGACTTGGGGCGCGAACACCGGGGAGCTGTTTTTT.